This TCR beta chain stems from a study of T-cell reconstitution after alpha-beta-depleted transplantation in children. Study-level findings and limits: In some patients, recipient T cells and intrathymic progenitors surviving conditioning explained high day-60 diversity. Several hundred expanded graft clones reportedly were the source of alpha-beta T cells about two months after transplant. The main origin of T-cell counts and diversity one year after transplant was newly produced T cells.

This clonotype occurred a few times. The antigen is unknown. The germline V gene has CDR1 SEHNR and CDR2 FQNEAQ (reference sequence). The CDR3 totals 15 residues. V was clipped by 4 bases and J by 8 bases, with 21 bases between them. Preparing the TCRbeta library involved the use of unique molecular identifiers. TCRdb independently ran MiXCR on the PCR reads; one entry per CDR3 protein. Of 550,000 to 800,000 distinct CDR3 sequences in the sample, around 14% were seen once. The sequencing here drew on PBMCs, taken before TCRalphabeta/CD19-depleted stem cell transplant. The chain links TRBV7-9 to TRBJ2-7, with D possibly TRBD2 on 6 matching bases. The receptor comes from a girl aged 2 to 9 with congenital amegakaryocytic thrombocytopenia, due to receive a stem cell transplant. The CDR3 loop reads CASSWAGGTANKQYF. CDR3 nucleotide sequence: TGTGCCAGCAGCTGGGCCGGAGGGACGGCGAATAAGCAGTACTTC.